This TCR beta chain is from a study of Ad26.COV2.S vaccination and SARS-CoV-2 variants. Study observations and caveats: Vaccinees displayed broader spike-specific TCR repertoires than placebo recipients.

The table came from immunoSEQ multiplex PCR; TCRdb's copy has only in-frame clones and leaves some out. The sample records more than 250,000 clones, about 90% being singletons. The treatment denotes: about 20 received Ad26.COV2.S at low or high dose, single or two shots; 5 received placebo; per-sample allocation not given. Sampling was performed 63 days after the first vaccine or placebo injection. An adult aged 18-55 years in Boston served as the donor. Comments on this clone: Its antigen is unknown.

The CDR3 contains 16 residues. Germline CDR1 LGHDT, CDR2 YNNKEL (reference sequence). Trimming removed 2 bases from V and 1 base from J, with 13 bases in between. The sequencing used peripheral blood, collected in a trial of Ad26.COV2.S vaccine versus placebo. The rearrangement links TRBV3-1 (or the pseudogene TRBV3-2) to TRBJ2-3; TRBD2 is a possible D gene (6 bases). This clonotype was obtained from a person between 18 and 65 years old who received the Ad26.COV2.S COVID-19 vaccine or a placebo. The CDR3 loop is CASSQRLGFRTDTQYF. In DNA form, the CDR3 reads TGTGCCAGCAGCCAACGACTAGGTTTCCGCACAGATACGCAGTATTTT.